The 4 T cell receptor beta chains below all came from one sample that was sequenced in a study of PD-L1 blockade in urothelial cancer. The time point is: pretreatment peripheral blood. Generated by immunoSEQ multiplex PCR, the TCRdb table keeps only in-frame clones and is missing some. Among some 46,000 clones listed, around 80% were seen once. Specimen: PBMCs, collected around atezolizumab (anti-PD-L1) treatment. Receptors originate from a man in his sixties with urothelial cancer.

This chain connects TRBV28 to TRBJ2-3, with 9 bases identical to TRBD2. Unmatched junction bases numbered 8, after V lost 6 bases and J lost 4 bases. The CDR3 is 15 residues long. Germline assignment: CDR1 MDHEN and CDR2 SYDVKM. The CDR3 here is CASSLGLAHPDTQYF. The CDR3 DNA sequence: TGTGCCAGCAGCCTGGGACTAGCCCATCCAGATACGCAGTATTTT. The complete variable domain, with remaining parts taken from reference TRBV28 and TRBJ2-3, reads DVKVTQSSRYLVKRTGEKVFLECVQDMDHENMFWYRQDPGLGLRLIYFSYDVKMKEKGDIPEGYSVSREKKERFSLILESASTNQTSMYLCASSLGLAHPDTQYFGPGTRLTVL.

The V call is TRBV5-1, the J call TRBJ2-7, with 14 nucleotides matching TRBD2. This CDR3 region has 15 residues. Trimming cost V 4 bases and J 2 bases; bases outside gene matches: 2. CDR1 and CDR2 from the germline V gene are SGHRS and YFSETQ. Here the CDR3 reads CASSPGLAGAYEQYF. CDR3 DNA sequence: TGCGCCAGCAGCCCGGGACTAGCGGGGGCCTACGAGCAGTACTTC.

This clone was seen many times. The chain links TRBV6-1 to TRBJ1-1, with no clear D. Trimming removed 6 bases from V and 5 bases from J, with 10 bases in between. The CDR3 consists of 12 residues. CDR1 and CDR2 from the germline V gene are MNHNS and SASEGT. CDR3 sequence: CASSVGETEAFF. CDR3 bases: TGTGCCAGCAGCGTGGGAGAAACTGAAGCTTTCTTT.

The rearrangement joins TRBV6-6 to TRBJ2-2; 7 bases line up with TRBD2. V trimming: 6 bases; J trimming: 1 base; junction bases outside the gene matches: 8. Germline V lookup: CDR1 MNHNY, CDR2 SVGAGI (reference sequence). CDR3 length: 16 residues. CDR3 region: CASSRGLLMNTGELFF. DNA for the CDR3: TGTGCCAGCAGCCGGGGACTACTAATGAACACCGGGGAGCTGTTTTTT.